One TCR beta chain is described in this entry. This sample is part of a study of blood T cell repertoires in COVID-19. Study overall: Some COVID-19 samples were acute and others convalescent; all came from the United States, Italy and Spain. T cells, B-cell-depleted T cells, or PBMCs provided the cDNA or gDNA that served as material.

The CDR3 is made up of 16 amino acids. V shed 3 bases and J 4 bases; nucleotides not matched to a gene: 3. Germline V lookup: CDR1 KGHSH, CDR2 LQKENI. Original analysis: Reference gene primer amplification gave estimated nucleated cell counts. Using immunoSEQ multiplex PCR, the repertoire was profiled, and TCRdb retains in-frame clones only, with some absent. D and trimming were read from the DNA, whereas the V and J calls and clone size are those reported in that table. The sample includes roughly 410,000 clones, roughly 90% of them seen just once. Seattle cases were enrolled at active infection and followed longitudinally.

V is TRBV18 and J is TRBJ2-4; 13 bases are shared with TRBD2. Input material: peripheral blood. The TCR was taken from a woman in her thirties or forties with COVID-19, enrolled during active disease. CDR3 loop: CASSPGLAGAKNIQYF. The DNA of the CDR3 is TGTGCCAGCTCACCCGGACTAGCGGGAGCTAAAAACATTCAGTACTTC.